The 29 T cell receptor beta chains below come from one sample, sequenced in a study of shared clonotypes between healthy human individuals. Clones were read by immunoSEQ multiplex PCR, and TCRdb kept only the in-frame ones, dropping some. The sample has approximately 1.9 million clones; about 93% are singletons. Only CD45RO-negative cells positively selected for CCR7 counted as naive CD8 cells, so terminally differentiated effector memory CD45RA+ cells were excluded. What was sequenced was naive CD8+ T cells from PBMCs. Every receptor here comes from a man aged 18-30 years in good health. Some clones in this sample may be carry-over from other donors' samples.

This rearrangement joins TRBV10-2 to TRBJ2-7; the D call may be TRBD1 or TRBD2 (6 bases each). Trimming left V 4 bases short and J 3 bases short, with 19 bases between. The CDR3 is 16 amino acids. In germline, CDR1 is WSHSY, CDR2 SAAADI. This chain's CDR3 is CASSAGATKLLYEQYF. The CDR3 region has the DNA TGCGCCAGCAGTGCGGGGGCAACCAAGCTCCTCTACGAGCAGTACTTC.

A word on this clone: Other DNA sequences within the sample encode an identical CDR3. The chain combines TRBV19 with TRBJ1-1, with D uncertain. Trimming removed 5 bases at V and 1 base at J, with 5 bases between. The CDR3 sequence is 12 residues long. Germline V gene data show CDR1 as LNHDA and CDR2 as SQIVND (reference sequence). CDR3 protein: CASSFRNTEAFF. In DNA form, the CDR3 reads TGTGCCAGTAGTTTCAGGAACACTGAAGCTTTCTTT.

This clone showed up just once. The V call is TRBV6-6, the J call TRBJ1-2, with D perhaps TRBD1 (5 bases). The CDR3 is made up of 14 amino acids. Germline values: CDR1 MNHNY, CDR2 SVGAGI (reference sequence). Trimming removed 6 bases at V and 2 bases at J, with 13 bases between. CDR3 residues: CASRNSGWNYGYTF. The CDR3 bases are TGTGCCAGCAGAAATTCAGGGTGGAACTATGGCTACACCTTC.

This clone was seen once. J is TRBJ1-2 and V is TRBV7-2; 8 bases are a match to TRBD1. The CDR3 is 16 residues long. Germline V gives CDR1 SGHTA, CDR2 FQGNSA. J was trimmed by 8 bases and V by 1 base; bases with no gene match: 12. The CDR3 here is CASSLGAGGPNGGYTF. The CDR3 DNA is TGTGCCAGCAGCTTAGGGGCAGGGGGCCCTAATGGGGGCTACACCTTC.

This clone was found once. V usage is TRBV7-6 and J usage is TRBJ2-1; 7 bases fit TRBD1. The CDR3 sequence is 15 residues long. V shed 4 bases and J 3 bases; nucleotides not matched to a gene: 6. CDR1 SGHVS and CDR2 FNYEAQ come from the germline V gene. CDR3 amino acids: CASSSGQANYNEQFF. The CDR3, as DNA: TGTGCCAGCAGCTCCGGACAGGCCAACTACAATGAGCAGTTCTTC.

This chain uses TRBV11-3 with TRBJ1-5, with TRBD1 identical over 7 bases. V trimming: 1 base; J trimming: 3 bases; junction bases outside the gene matches: 6. The CDR3 runs to 16 residues. Germline V gene sequence: CDR1 SGHNT, CDR2 YENEEA. The CDR3 DNA reads as TGTGCCAGCAGCTTAGTGGGGACAGCCTACAATCAGCCCCAGCATTTT. It yields the protein CASSLVGTAYNQPQHF.

The gene calls are TRBV5-1 and TRBJ2-6, with D unresolved. Germline assignment: CDR1 SGHRS and CDR2 YFSETQ. V dropped 4 bases and J dropped 2 bases, with 10 bases sitting between them. The CDR3 loop spans 15 amino acids. This CDR3 is CASSAREAGANVLTF. CDR3 coding DNA: TGCGCCAGCAGCGCCCGAGAAGCTGGGGCCAACGTCCTGACTTTC.

J is TRBJ1-5 and V is TRBV27, with a weak D call TRBD1 (6 bases). The ends were cut back, 3 bases at V and 5 bases at J, with 17 bases in the middle. Germline CDR1 reads MNHEY; CDR2 reads SMNVEV (reference sequence). The CDR3 is 16 amino acids. The CDR3, as DNA: TGTGCCAGCAGTTTTTCGGCAGGGGATAAGGATCAGCCCCAGCATTTT. Its protein product is CASSFSAGDKDQPQHF.

This clone was observed once. V gene TRBV7-8 combines with J gene TRBJ1-2; D gene ambiguous. CDR1 and CDR2 (germline): SGHVS, FQNEAQ. The CDR3 runs to 16 residues. Trimming cost V 5 bases and J 4 bases, with 20 bases left between them. The CDR3 DNA sequence: TGTGCCAGCAGCCCCACCCCGGCTGGACGGTTCTATGGCTACACCTTC. This translates into CASSPTPAGRFYGYTF.

J is TRBJ2-1 and V is TRBV15; D is perhaps TRBD2 (6 bases). CDR3 length: 13 amino acids. The V end lost 2 bases, the J end lost 9 bases, and 11 bases lay between the germline ends. Germline V CDR1 and CDR2: LNHNV, YYDKDF (reference sequence). Here the CDR3 DNA reads TGTGCCACCAGCAGATCCCGAGCGGGTGAGCAGTTCTTC. Protein sequence: CATSRSRAGEQFF.

CDR3 coding DNA: TGCAGCCTTCGGGTGTGGAGCACAGATACGCAGTATTTT. This sequence encodes CSLRVWSTDTQYF. The gene calls are TRBV29-1 and TRBJ2-3; the D is unclear. This CDR3 is 13 amino acids long. Germline CDR1 is SQVTM and CDR2 is ANQGSEA. Trimming cost V 8 bases and J 0 bases, with 12 bases left between them.

This clone was seen only once. The chain carries TRBV28 and TRBJ2-6; TRBD2 aligns across 13 bases. Trimming cost V 3 bases and J 4 bases; bases outside gene matches: 6. The V gene's germline CDR1 is MDHEN and CDR2 SYDVKM. The CDR3 has 18 residues. The CDR3 protein is CASSFPTSGRTGANVLTF. Written as DNA, the CDR3 is TGTGCCAGCAGTTTCCCGACTAGCGGGAGGACCGGGGCCAACGTCCTGACTTTC.

J is TRBJ2-5 and V is TRBV5-6; the D gene is possibly TRBD2 (5 bases). The V gene lost 7 bases and the J gene lost 5 bases, with 24 bases spanning the gap. Germline lookup yields CDR1 SGHDT and CDR2 YYEEEE. The CDR3 is 16 residues long. CDR3 residues: CASCDFGFSGLETQYF. The CDR3, as DNA: TGTGCCAGCTGCGATTTCGGTTTTTCGGGGTTGGAGACCCAGTACTTC.

The chain joins TRBV4-1 to TRBJ2-1; 8 bases map to TRBD2. With V trimmed by 2 bases and J by 6 bases, 21 bases remained unmatched. Germline values: CDR1 MGHRA, CDR2 YSYEKL. This CDR3 has 20 amino acids. The CDR3 reads CASSQSRQRERTSGGNEQFF. CDR3 in DNA: TGCGCCAGCAGCCAATCTAGGCAGCGGGAGCGTACCTCGGGGGGCAATGAGCAGTTCTTC.

J is TRBJ2-1 and V is TRBV9; 7 nucleotides match TRBD2. V lost 0 bases to trimming and J lost 7 bases; unmatched junction nucleotides: 7. Germline CDR1 is SGDLS and CDR2 is YYNGEE. This CDR3 is 15 amino acids long. CDR3 sequence (DNA): TGTGCCAGCAGCGTAGATGCGGGAGAAACGAATGAGCAGTTCTTC. It is translated as CASSVDAGETNEQFF. The full variable domain, completed using reference TRBV9 and TRBJ2-1, is DSGVTQTPKHLITATGQRVTLRCSPRSGDLSVYWYQQSLDQGLQFLIQYYNGEERAKGNILERFSAQQFPDLHSELNLSSLELGDSALYFCASSVDAGETNEQFFGPGTRLTVL.

On this clone itself: Other DNA sequences in the sample encode the same CDR3. The rearrangement uses TRBV28 and TRBJ1-4; maybe TRBD1 (6 bases). Germline loops: CDR1 MDHEN, CDR2 SYDVKM. V lost 3 bases to trimming and J lost 6 bases, with 20 bases between them. This CDR3 is 17 amino acids long. The CDR3 sequence is CASSFGTGAQSHEKLFF. CDR3 nucleotide sequence: TGTGCCAGCAGTTTCGGGACGGGGGCCCAAAGTCATGAAAAACTGTTTTTT.

This chain links TRBV23-1 with TRBJ1-2, with D maybe TRBD1 (6 bases). TRBV23-1 is assigned to the ORF class and has an uncertain function. This CDR3 spans 16 amino acids. V shed 10 bases and J shed 0 bases, with 21 bases lying between them. CDR3 protein: CATTSPWGPTNYGYTF. CDR3 DNA sequence: TGCGCCACCACCAGCCCTTGGGGGCCTACTAACTATGGCTACACCTTC.

Here the CDR3 reads CASSLEQGFDEQYF. In nucleotides, the CDR3 is TGTGCCAGCAGCTTAGAACAGGGGTTCGACGAGCAGTACTTC. The V gene is TRBV7-9, the J gene TRBJ2-7, with 7 bases aligning to TRBD1. Losses at the gene ends were 1 base for V and 5 bases for J; bases not matched to a gene: 5. The CDR3 has 14 amino acids. From germline, CDR1 is SEHNR and CDR2 FQNEAQ (reference sequence).

Note on this clone: The sample has other DNA sequences that encode this CDR3 too. The chain carries TRBV27 and TRBJ2-7, with D uncertain. The germline V gene has CDR1 MNHEY and CDR2 SMNVEV (reference sequence). The CDR3 has 14 amino acids. V gave up 3 bases and J gave up 0 bases, with 9 bases separating them. DNA of the CDR3: TGTGCCAGCAGTTTTGCCAGGAGCTCCTACGAGCAGTACTTC. This encodes CASSFARSSYEQYF.

The V call is TRBV4-3, the J call TRBJ2-7, with 7 bases matching TRBD2. V lost 1 base, J lost 1 base, and 7 bases stayed unmatched. Germline V CDR1 and CDR2: LGHNA, YSLEER. The CDR3 covers 16 residues. This CDR3 reads CASSQAVPGGSYEQYF. CDR3 coding DNA: TGCGCCAGCAGCCAAGCGGTCCCGGGAGGTTCCTACGAGCAGTACTTC.

Points on this clone: Other DNA sequences of this sample code for an identical CDR3. The V call is TRBV6-5, the J call TRBJ2-1; 13 bases line up with TRBD2. Germline loops: CDR1 MNHEY, CDR2 SVGAGI. The CDR3 contains 15 residues. Trimming took 5 bases from V and 3 from J; bases not matched to a gene: 1. DNA of the CDR3: TGTGCCAGCAGTAGACTAGCGGGAGGCTACAATGAGCAGTTCTTC. Encoded protein: CASSRLAGGYNEQFF.

J is TRBJ1-3 and V is TRBV10-3; 7 nucleotides match TRBD1. The CDR3 totals 18 residues. The germline gives CDR1 ENHRY, CDR2 SYGVKD. V lost 0 bases to trimming and J lost 3 bases; unmatched junction nucleotides: 11. For the CDR3, the DNA is TGTGCCATCAGTGAGTCGGGCCCAAGACAGGGCGGTGGAAACACCATATATTTT. Protein product: CAISESGPRQGGGNTIYF.

This clone has a single count. The chain uses TRBV30 and TRBJ2-1, with D maybe TRBD2 (5 bases). Germline lookup yields CDR1 GTSNPN and CDR2 SVGIG (reference sequence). The CDR3 has 13 amino acids. Deletions cut 4 bases from V and 7 bases from J, with 14 bases between. The CDR3 region has the DNA TGTGCCTGGATTCCAAAAGACTATAATGAGCAGTTCTTC. Translated: CAWIPKDYNEQFF.

This clone was picked up one time. V usage is TRBV27 and J usage is TRBJ2-7, with D uncertain. The V end lost 7 bases, the J end lost 3 bases, and 16 bases lay between the germline ends. Germline assignment: CDR1 MNHEY and CDR2 SMNVEV (reference sequence). The CDR3 sequence is 14 residues long. The CDR3 nucleotides read TGTGCCAGCATGGGTCAGGTCAGTGGCTACGAGCAGTACTTC. Protein product: CASMGQVSGYEQYF.

This clone was seen a single time. V is TRBV9 and J is TRBJ1-2, with TRBD1 identical over 9 bases. J gave up 5 bases and V 3 bases, and 8 bases lay outside the gene matches. The CDR3 contains 15 residues. Germline CDR1 SGDLS, CDR2 YYNGEE. The CDR3 bases are TGTGCCAGCAGCGCTACAGGGGGCCCGCTGTATGGCTACACCTTC. Its protein is CASSATGGPLYGYTF.

This chain uses TRBV13 with TRBJ2-7; 13 positions match TRBD2. The junction had 4 bases not matched to a gene; V was cut back by 4 bases and J by 7 bases. The CDR3 is 14 amino acids. Germline-derived CDR1 and CDR2 are PRHDT and FYEKMQ (reference sequence). The CDR3, as DNA: TGTGCCAGCAGCTCCTGGACTAGCGGGAGAGAGCAGTACTTC. Protein product: CASSSWTSGREQYF.

The chain employs TRBV28 and TRBJ2-7; D is possibly TRBD2 (5 bases). This CDR3 has 17 residues. V lost 6 bases to trimming and J lost 5 bases, with 26 bases between them. The germline V gene has CDR1 MDHEN and CDR2 SYDVKM. This CDR3 reads CASSPLAKTTAANEQYF. The DNA of the CDR3 is TGTGCCAGCAGCCCCCTAGCAAAAACGACCGCGGCCAACGAGCAGTACTTC.

The chain uses TRBV7-9 and TRBJ2-3, with no clear D. Germline CDR1 and CDR2: SEHNR and FQNEAQ (reference sequence). V dropped 4 bases and J dropped 0 bases, with 11 bases sitting between them. The CDR3 has 15 amino acids. Here the CDR3 DNA reads TGTGCCAGCAGCTCCCCCCATGGGAGCACAGATACGCAGTATTTT. As protein: CASSSPHGSTDTQYF.

As regards this clone: In the same sample, other DNA sequences code for this CDR3. This sequence joins TRBV6-5 and TRBJ2-1; D gene uncertain. The V and J ends lost 3 bases and 3 bases respectively, with 3 bases between them. This CDR3 region has 12 residues. CDR1 is MNHEY and CDR2 is SVGAGI in the germline V gene. The DNA for the CDR3 is TGTGCCAGCAGTTATGACTACAATGAGCAGTTCTTC. This translates into CASSYDYNEQFF.